This T cell receptor (beta chain) was identified during a study of regulatory T cells in long-lasting Graves disease. Notes on the study in general: Gene preferences differed: TRBV28, TRBJ1-2, TRBJ2-5 in persistent cases. Graves' patients with persistent disease showed TCR diversity lower than patients newly diagnosed.

This clonotype was seen ten or more times. Its target is not known. Germline V gene sequence: CDR1 SQVTM, CDR2 ANQGSEA. With V trimmed by 4 bases and J by 3 bases, 5 bases remained unmatched. CDR3 length equals 13 residues. CDR3 regions were amplified by Arm-PCR using iRepertoire HTBI primers to build TCR beta libraries. TCRdb re-derived calls from the multiplex PCR reads in MiXCR, one entry per CDR3 protein. Here the sample spans some 430,000 distinct CDR3 sequences, 20% to 25% being singletons. As to time point: persistent/refractory GD, antithyroid drugs over 5 years with positive TRAb. PBMC-derived RNA was used for the TCR library. Per American Thyroid Association guidelines, Graves' disease was diagnosed.

The receptor was isolated from a female donor with Graves disease. Source: peripheral blood mononuclear cells (PBMCs), taken when the disease was refractory, from a patient treated with antithyroid drugs. V gene TRBV29-1 combines with J gene TRBJ1-1; 7 nucleotides line up with TRBD1. The CDR3, as DNA: TGCAGCGTTGGACAGGGTAGAGACACTGAAGCTTTCTTT. This translates into CSVGQGRDTEAFF.